Sequencing of this T cell receptor (beta chain) was carried out in a study of T cell changes during pregnancy in multiple sclerosis. Sequencing was performed with immunoSEQ multiplex PCR; in TCRdb, only in-frame clones are kept and a portion is missing. The sample lists about 50,000 clones; about 93% were seen once. The CDR3 contains 13 residues. V shed 6 bases, J shed 5 bases, and the junction held 5 bases outside the gene matches. CDR1 and CDR2 from the germline V gene are MNHNS and SASEGT. The rearrangement links TRBV6-1 to TRBJ2-5; 8 bases agree with TRBD1. This receptor was obtained from a female donor with multiple sclerosis, enrolled in a pregnancy study. The sequencing here drew on CD4+ T cells from peripheral blood mononuclear cells, taken after pregnancy. The CDR3 loop reads CASSRGRGETQYF. As DNA, the CDR3 is TGTGCCAGCAGCAGGGGGCGCGGGGAGACCCAGTACTTC.